This T cell receptor (beta chain) was obtained from a study of cytomegalovirus exposure and HLA in healthy donors. Study results and caveats: After further analysis at a later stage, 16,951 TCR beta sequences were associated with HLA alleles at 0.05 false discovery rate.

With respect to this clone: Its matching antigen is unknown.

The primer mix had 60 Vbeta and 13 Jbeta primers. Assay used: immunoSEQ multiplex PCR; TCRdb lists only in-frame clones, some missing. This table lists 140,000 or so clones. This receptor was obtained from a male donor in good health and CMV-seronegative. Sequenced: PBMCs.

CDR3 coding DNA: TGTGCCAGCAGCCGACAGGGACCCCTCGAGCAGTACTTC. Encoded protein: CASSRQGPLEQYF. J is TRBJ2-7 and V is TRBV5-6; 7 nucleotides align to TRBD1. V was clipped by 4 bases and J by 6 bases; unmatched bases: 7. Germline-derived CDR1 and CDR2 are SGHDT and YYEEEE. The CDR3 totals 13 residues. Full variable domain (outside the CDR3, taken from reference TRBV5-6 and TRBJ2-7): DAGVTQSPTHLIKTRGQQVTLRCSPKSGHDTVSWYQQALGQGPQFIFQYYEEEERQRGNFPDRFSGHQFPNYSSELNVNALLLGDSALYLCASSRQGPLEQYFGPGTRLTVT.